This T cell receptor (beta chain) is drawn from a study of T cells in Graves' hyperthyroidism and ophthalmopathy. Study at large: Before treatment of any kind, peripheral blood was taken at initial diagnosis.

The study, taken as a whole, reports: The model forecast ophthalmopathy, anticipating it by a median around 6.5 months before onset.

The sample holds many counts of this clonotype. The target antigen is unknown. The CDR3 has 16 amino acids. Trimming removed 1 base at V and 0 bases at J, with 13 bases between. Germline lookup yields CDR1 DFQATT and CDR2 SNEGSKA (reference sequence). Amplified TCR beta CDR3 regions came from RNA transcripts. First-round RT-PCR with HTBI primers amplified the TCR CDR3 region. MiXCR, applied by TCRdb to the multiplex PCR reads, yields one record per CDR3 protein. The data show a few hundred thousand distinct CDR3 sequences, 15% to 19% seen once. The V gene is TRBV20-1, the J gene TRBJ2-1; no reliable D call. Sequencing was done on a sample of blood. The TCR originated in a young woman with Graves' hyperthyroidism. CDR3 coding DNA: TGCAGTGCTAGAGCCCCCCTGGCTAGCTCCTACAATGAGCAGTTCTTC. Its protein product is CSARAPLASSYNEQFF.